One and the same sample provided the 14 T cell receptor beta chains below, sequenced in a study of T cells in Graves' hyperthyroidism and ophthalmopathy. Amplified TCR beta CDR3 regions derived from RNA transcripts. First-round RT-PCR targeting the TCR CDR3 was performed with the HTBI primer set. TCRdb redid the calling of the multiplex PCR reads with MiXCR, one entry per CDR3 protein. The data show 95,000 to 110,000 distinct CDR3 sequences, 45% to 50% seen once. Material for sequencing was blood. The receptors originated from a man between 35 and 55 years old with Graves' hyperthyroidism.

This chain joins TRBV3-1 and TRBJ1-1; TRBD1 matches 7 bases. The CDR3 covers 14 residues. CDR1 is LGHDT, CDR2 YNNKEL, per germline (reference sequence). Losses at the gene ends were 3 bases for V and 3 bases for J; bases not matched to a gene: 4. The CDR3 region is CASSHVQGDTEAFF. The CDR3 coding sequence is TGTGCCAGCAGCCATGTCCAGGGGGACACTGAAGCTTTCTTT.

On this clonotype: Germline is not matched at one junction end, which may reflect a read error. V and J are TRBV29-1 and TRBJ2-3; 9 bases match TRBD2. Germline values: CDR1 SQVTM, CDR2 ANQGSEA. CDR3 length: 16 residues. DNA of the CDR3: TGTGCCAGCAGTTTATTGGCGGGAGGGCAAGCAGATACGCAGTATTTT. This codes for CASSLLAGGQADTQYF.

The chain is built from TRBV19 and TRBJ1-4, with D hard to call. Germline V gene sequence: CDR1 LNHDA, CDR2 SQIVND (reference sequence). The V end lost 5 bases, the J end lost 11 bases, and 15 bases lay between the germline ends. This CDR3 has 13 residues. CDR3 protein: CASSGTSGEKLFF. The CDR3, as DNA: TGTGCCAGTAGTGGAACTAGCGGGGAGAAACTGTTTTTT.

As concerns this clonotype: Sequence at one end of the junction differs from germline and may be a read error. The V call is TRBV7-2, the J call TRBJ2-2, with a possible D match to TRBD2 (7 bases). This CDR3 comprises 16 residues. CDR1 is SGHTA and CDR2 is FQGNSA in the germline V gene. CDR3 nucleotides: TGTGCCAGCAGCATAGGGGGGGCCCTGAACACCGGGGAGCTGCTTTTT. It yields the protein CASSIGGALNTGELLF.

The sample holds many counts of this clonotype. The V call is TRBV20-1, the J call TRBJ2-7; TRBD2 aligns across 14 bases. Per the germline V gene, CDR1 is DFQATT and CDR2 is SNEGSKA (reference sequence). This CDR3 region has 14 residues. The trim removed 8 bases at V and 6 bases at J, leaving 9 bases unmatched. The CDR3, as DNA: TGCAGTACCCCGGGACTAGCGGGAGTCCTCGAGCAGTACTTC. Protein sequence: CSTPGLAGVLEQYF.

This clonotype has a count of ten or more. The chain combines TRBV12-3 or TRBV12-4 with TRBJ1-6, with D unclear. Trimming cost V 4 bases and J 1 base, with 14 bases left between them. CDR3 length: 17 amino acids. This CDR3 is CASSSGRWRSYNSPLHF. The CDR3 DNA reads as TGTGCCAGCAGTTCTGGAAGGTGGAGGTCCTATAATTCACCCCTCCACTTT.

This clonotype was counted ten times or more. The genes are TRBV15 and TRBJ1-1; weak D call: TRBD1 (5 bases). Germline V gives CDR1 LNHNV, CDR2 YYDKDF (reference sequence). There are 14 residues in the CDR3. V shed 1 base and J shed 6 bases, with 12 bases lying between them. The CDR3 region is CATSRVKGSSEAFF. CDR3 DNA sequence: TGTGCCACCAGCAGAGTTAAGGGGAGCTCTGAAGCTTTCTTT.

This clonotype was observed once. This chain joins TRBV7-2 and TRBJ1-2; D ambiguous. Germline V gene lookup returns CDR1 SGHTA and CDR2 FQGNSA. Trimming cost V 5 bases and J 2 bases, with 12 bases left between them. The CDR3 is 14 residues long. CDR3 sequence reads: CASSPVTGNYGYTF. DNA for the CDR3: TGTGCCAGCAGCCCCGTGACCGGGAACTATGGCTACACCTTC.

This clonotype was recorded many times. The chain recombines TRBV5-1 with TRBJ1-6, with a possible D match to TRBD1 (5 bases). Between the trimmed V and J ends, which lost 0 bases and 13 bases, there was a span of 14 bases. The germline V gene encodes CDR1 SGHRS and CDR2 YFSETQ. This CDR3 comprises 14 residues. For the CDR3, the DNA is TGCGCCAGCAGCTTGGAGGGGCCCCGTTTGCCCCTCCACTTT. This encodes CASSLEGPRLPLHF.

A remark on this clonotype: No conserved phenylalanine or tryptophan ends this CDR3, so it is likely a read error. The chain joins TRBV5-1 to TRBJ2-5; no definite D call. The CDR3 runs 13 residues. Germline lookup yields CDR1 SGHRS and CDR2 YFSETQ. Trimming removed 5 bases from V and 1 base from J, with 9 bases in between. The CDR3 sequence is CASSRTPQETQYV. The CDR3 DNA reads TGCGCCAGCAGTAGAACTCCCCAAGAGACCCAGTACGTC.

With regard to this clonotype: The conserved phenylalanine or tryptophan is not found at the CDR3 terminus, so this likely reflects a read error. V gene TRBV6-5 combines with J gene TRBJ1-5, with 9 positions matching TRBD1. The CDR3 spans 17 residues. Germline CDR1 is MNHEY and CDR2 is SVGAGI. Germline trimming cut 0 bases from V and 1 base from J; bases unmatched to any gene: 4. This CDR3 reads CASSYSGTGKSNQPQHS. The CDR3 DNA follows: TGTGCCAGCAGTTACTCGGGGACAGGGAAAAGCAATCAGCCCCAGCATTCT.

Ten or more counts support this clonotype. The V gene is TRBV5-6, the J gene TRBJ1-2; D is unclear. Trimming removed 4 bases at V and 5 bases at J, with 9 bases between. The CDR3 totals 12 residues. Per germline, CDR1 SGHDT and CDR2 YYEEEE. In DNA form, the CDR3 reads TGTGCCAGCAGCCTAGAGACTTATGGCTACACCTTC. This translates into CASSLETYGYTF.

This clonotype was counted many times. V gene TRBV2 combines with J gene TRBJ1-1; TRBD1 matches 11 bases. The CDR3 loop spans 14 amino acids. CDR1 and CDR2 from the germline V gene are SNHLY and FYNNEI. After removal of 4 bases from V and 4 bases from J, the junction contained 2 bases not matched to a gene. The CDR3 DNA is TGTGCCAGCAGTGGGACAGGGGGCTTCACTGAAGCTTTCTTT. It specifies CASSGTGGFTEAFF. The entire variable domain, with the rest obtained from reference TRBV2 and TRBJ1-1, is as follows: EPEVTQTPSHQVTQMGQEVILRCVPISNHLYFYWYRQILGQKVEFLVSFYNNEISEKSEIFDDQFSVERPDGSNFTLKIRSTKLEDSAMYFCASSGTGGFTEAFFGQGTRLTVV.

Turning to this clonotype: The conserved phenylalanine or tryptophan is not found at the CDR3 terminus, so this likely reflects a read error. The rearrangement links TRBV7-3 to TRBJ2-7; 7 bases match TRBD1. The germline V gene has CDR1 SGHTA and CDR2 FQGTGA. The length of the CDR3 is 13 residues. CDR3 sequence reads: CTSSLETGHEQYS. The CDR3 region has the DNA TGTACCAGCAGCTTAGAGACAGGGCACGAGCAGTACTCC.